This T cell receptor (beta chain) was recorded in a study of blood T cell repertoires in COVID-19. At the level of the study: Acute and convalescent COVID-19 specimens originated in the United States, Italy and Spain.

Here immunoSEQ multiplex PCR was the method, and the copy in TCRdb shows in-frame clones only, minus some. The sample carries hundreds of thousands of clones, 85% recorded once. The V end was cut by 6 bases, the J end by 3 bases, with 13 bases between. The CDR3 is 14 amino acids. Per germline, CDR1 SGHVS and CDR2 FQNEAQ. The origin of this receptor is a woman in her late teens or twenties with acute or convalescent COVID-19. The source material was peripheral blood. V and J are TRBV7-8 and TRBJ2-3; D is unclear. The DNA of the CDR3 is TGTGCCAGCAGTTGGGCTTACCGAACAGATACGCAGTATTTT. It translates to CASSWAYRTDTQYF.